Here is one TCR beta chain with its context. The source of the sample is a study of control samples from healthy donors and cancer patients. After removal of 3 bases from V and 14 bases from J, the junction contained 3 bases not matched to a gene. The CDR3 runs to 12 residues. Germline V gene sequence: CDR1 LGHDT, CDR2 YNNKEL (reference sequence). Using immunoSEQ multiplex PCR, the repertoire was profiled, and TCRdb retains in-frame clones only, with some absent. Among around 150,000 clones listed, about 90% were seen once. Sequenced: blood. The rearrangement joins TRBV3-1 (or the pseudogene TRBV3-2) to TRBJ1-4, with 10 bases matching TRBD1. This TCR came from a man aged 25 to 45 in good health. The CDR3 nucleotides are TGTGCCAGCAGCCAGGGACAGGGGTTTCTGTTTTTT. Translation: CASSQGQGFLFF.